This T cell receptor (beta chain) was observed in a study of identical twins. General study findings and limits: Some out-of-frame alpha sequences were shared by twins, and these showed excess low generation probability. Excess sharing between twins was weaker in beta out-of-frame sequences.

V shed 3 bases, J shed 3 bases, and the junction held 2 bases outside the gene matches. The CDR3 is made up of 15 amino acids. Many counts were recorded for this clonotype. Its antigen is as yet unknown. TCRdb redid the calling of the 5' RACE reads with MiXCR, one entry per CDR3 protein. The sample includes a few hundred thousand distinct CDR3 sequences, roughly 9.5% of them seen just once. This sample was also put to use in a study of yellow fever vaccine responses in identical twins.

The receptor was derived from a young woman in good health. The sequenced sample was PBMCs. The chain employs TRBV12-3 or TRBV12-4 and TRBJ2-1, with 10 bases lining up with TRBD2. The DNA for the CDR3 is TGTGCCAGCAGTTTCGGACTAGCGGACTACAATGAGCAGTTCTTC. Residues: CASSFGLADYNEQFF.